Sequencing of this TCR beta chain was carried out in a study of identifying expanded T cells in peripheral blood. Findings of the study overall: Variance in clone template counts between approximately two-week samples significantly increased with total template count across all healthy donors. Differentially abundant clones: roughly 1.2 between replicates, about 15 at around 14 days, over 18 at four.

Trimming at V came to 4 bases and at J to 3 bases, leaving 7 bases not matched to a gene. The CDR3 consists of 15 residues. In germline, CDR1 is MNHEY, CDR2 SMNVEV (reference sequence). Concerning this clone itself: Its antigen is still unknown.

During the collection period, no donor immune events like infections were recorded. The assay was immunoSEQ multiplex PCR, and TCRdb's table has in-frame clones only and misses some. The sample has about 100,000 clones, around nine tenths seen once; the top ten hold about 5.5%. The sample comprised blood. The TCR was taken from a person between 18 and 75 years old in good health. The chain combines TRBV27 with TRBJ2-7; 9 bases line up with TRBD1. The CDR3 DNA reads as TGTGCCAGCAGTTCCCCGGGACAGGGCATCTACGAGCAGTACTTC. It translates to CASSSPGQGIYEQYF.